This T cell receptor (beta chain) was identified in a study of PD-L1 blockade in urothelial cancer. Turning to the study itself: Investigators checked blood 3 weeks (second dose) and 6 weeks after treatment start.

Sample time point: pretreatment peripheral blood. Patients' urothelial carcinoma was locally advanced or metastatic. About this clone itself: Its cognate antigen is unknown. A read error may produce the germline difference seen at one junction end.

Profiling relied on immunoSEQ multiplex PCR, and the TCRdb table lists in-frame clones only, not all of them. The sample holds about 74,000 clones, roughly 90% seen once. The CDR3 spans 15 residues. CDR1 is MNHEY, CDR2 SMNVEV, per germline (reference sequence). General study findings and limits: Tumor-associated clones in blood expanded more at 3 weeks in durable-benefit patients.

The gene calls are TRBV27 and TRBJ1-5; tentatively, D is TRBD1 (6 bases). The sequencing used PBMCs, collected around atezolizumab (anti-PD-L1) treatment. The origin of this receptor is a man aged 65 to 85 with urothelial cancer. CDR3 bases: TGTGCCAGCAGCCCACTTGGGGGGGGCAGGGAGGCCCGAATATTT. It specifies CASSPLGGGREARIF.